The 29 T cell receptor beta chains presented below share a single source sample, sequenced in a study of shared clonotypes between healthy human individuals. Positive CCR7 selection of CD45RO-negative cells yielded the naive CD8 cells, and terminally differentiated effector memory CD45RA+ cells were excluded. Generated by immunoSEQ multiplex PCR, the TCRdb table keeps only in-frame clones and is missing some. This table holds about 2.2 million clones, 85% to 95% found once. What was sequenced was naive CD8+ T cells from PBMCs. The receptors were sampled from a man in his late teens or twenties in good health. Some clones in this sample may be carry-over from other donors' samples.

V is TRBV16 and J is TRBJ1-2; D not resolved. This CDR3 comprises 14 residues. Germline V gene lookup returns CDR1 KGHSY and CDR2 FQNENV. Trimming removed 3 bases at V and 4 bases at J, with 12 bases between. CDR3 region: CASSQAGLGYGYTF. Written as DNA, the CDR3 is TGTGCCAGCAGCCAGGCAGGACTGGGCTATGGCTACACCTTC.

This clone was found once. V gene TRBV19 combines with J gene TRBJ1-2; 9 positions agree with TRBD1. This CDR3 is built from 14 residues. Looked up from germline, CDR1 is LNHDA and CDR2 is SQIVND (reference sequence). The V and J ends lost 5 bases and 8 bases, in that order; junction bases with no gene match: 9. In nucleotides, the CDR3 is TGTGCCAGTAGTGCCACAGGGGGCGCAGACGGCTACACCTTC. Translated, it gives CASSATGGADGYTF.

In the case of this clone: Within the sample, other DNA sequences also encode this same CDR3. The chain combines TRBV7-9 with TRBJ1-5; a possible D gene is TRBD1 (5 bases). Germline lookup yields CDR1 SEHNR and CDR2 FQNEAQ (reference sequence). The CDR3 has 13 residues. The ends were cut back, 5 bases at V and 2 bases at J, with 7 bases in the middle. The CDR3 DNA reads as TGTGCCAGCAGCCGGGGGGGCAATCAGCCCCAGCATTTT. It yields the protein CASSRGGNQPQHF.

To note about this clone: The same CDR3 can be traced to other DNA sequences in this sample. V is TRBV18 and J is TRBJ2-5, with 10 bases matching TRBD2. Looked up from germline, CDR1 is KGHSH and CDR2 is LQKENI. V dropped 2 bases and J dropped 4; count of bases not matched to a gene: 4. This CDR3 is built from 15 residues. The CDR3 DNA reads TGTGCCAGCTCACCAAGTCGACTAGCGGGAGAGACCCAGTACTTC. Residues: CASSPSRLAGETQYF. The whole variable domain, filled in from reference TRBV18 and TRBJ2-5, reads NAGVMQNPRHLVRRRGQEARLRCSPMKGHSHVYWYRQLPEEGLKFMVYLQKENIIDESGMPKERFSAEFPKEGPSILRIQQVVRGDSAAYFCASSPSRLAGETQYFGPGTRLLVL.

The chain is built from TRBV5-4 and TRBJ1-1; 7 bases map to TRBD1. Looked up from germline, CDR1 is SGHNT and CDR2 is YYREEE (reference sequence). The CDR3 is 15 amino acids. The V and J ends lost 2 bases and 5 bases, in that order; junction bases with no gene match: 9. CDR3 residues: CASSLGGDRGTEAFF. The CDR3 region has the DNA TGTGCCAGCAGCTTAGGGGGGGACAGAGGGACTGAAGCTTTCTTT.

Concerning this clone itself: This sample includes further DNA sequences coding for the same CDR3. The V gene is TRBV7-9, the J gene TRBJ2-7, with a weak D call TRBD2 (6 bases). This CDR3 is 13 amino acids long. Germline loops: CDR1 SEHNR, CDR2 FQNEAQ (reference sequence). The V end lost 4 bases, the J end lost 3 bases, and 10 bases lay between the germline ends. The CDR3 loop is CASSSPGGYEQYF. In nucleotides, the CDR3 is TGTGCCAGCAGCTCCCCCGGGGGCTACGAGCAGTACTTC.

This clone turned up a few times. The chain combines TRBV9 with TRBJ1-1, with D perhaps matching TRBD1 (5 bases). V lost 1 base, J lost 4 bases, and 11 bases lay in between. This CDR3 comprises 14 residues. The germline V gene encodes CDR1 SGDLS and CDR2 YYNGEE. The CDR3 region is CASSVYGGITEAFF. CDR3 bases: TGTGCCAGCAGCGTATATGGGGGGATCACTGAAGCTTTCTTT.

The V and J genes are TRBV27 and TRBJ2-2, with D possibly being TRBD1 (5 bases). The CDR3 sequence is 15 residues long. Germline-derived CDR1 and CDR2 are MNHEY and SMNVEV (reference sequence). V was clipped by 5 bases and J by 1 base, with 11 bases between them. DNA for the CDR3: TGTGCCAGCAGTCCCACAGGAATGAACACCGGGGAGCTGTTTTTT. Its protein product is CASSPTGMNTGELFF.

V and J are TRBV28 and TRBJ2-1; weak D call: TRBD1 (5 bases). This CDR3 contains 16 residues. CDR1 is MDHEN and CDR2 is SYDVKM in the germline V gene. V was trimmed by 5 bases and J by 7 bases, leaving 21 bases between them. CDR3 bases: TGTGCCAGCAGTCCACCCGGCCAGGGTTCGGTGAATGAGCAGTTCTTC. Protein: CASSPPGQGSVNEQFF.

The chain links TRBV4-1 to TRBJ2-7; 7 nucleotides agree with TRBD2. CDR1 is MGHRA, CDR2 YSYEKL, per germline. CDR3 length: 14 residues. V trimming: 3 bases; J trimming: 4 bases; junction bases outside the gene matches: 6. DNA for the CDR3: TGCGCCAGCAGCCACCTTTGGGAGGGTTACGAGCAGTACTTC. Amino acid sequence: CASSHLWEGYEQYF.

The J gene is TRBJ2-7, the V gene TRBV4-1; possibly TRBD1 for D (5 bases). Trimming shortened V by 0 bases and J by 1 base, and 19 bases separated the two germline ends. Germline CDR1 MGHRA, CDR2 YSYEKL. The CDR3 length is 18 residues. CDR3 in DNA: TGCGCCAGCAGCCAAGATAGTCGAAGGTACAGGTCGTCCTACGAGCAGTACTTC. The encoded protein is CASSQDSRRYRSSYEQYF.

The chain uses TRBV5-6 and TRBJ1-1, with D unclear. Germline CDR1 SGHDT, CDR2 YYEEEE. V lost 1 base to trimming and J lost 0 bases, with 10 bases between them. CDR3 length: 15 amino acids. CDR3 sequence reads: CASSLRAMVNTEAFF. The CDR3 DNA is TGTGCCAGCAGCTTGCGTGCGATGGTGAACACTGAAGCTTTCTTT.

This rearrangement joins TRBV6-6 to TRBJ2-7, with D tentatively TRBD2 (6 bases). The CDR3 is 13 residues long. V dropped 5 bases and J dropped 3 bases, with 11 bases sitting between them. CDR1 and CDR2 (germline): MNHNY, SVGAGI (reference sequence). CDR3 in DNA: TGTGCCAGCAGTCAGGACTATTACTACGAGCAGTACTTC. Encoded protein: CASSQDYYYEQYF.

This chain uses TRBV7-9 with TRBJ1-1; D is undetermined. The V end lost 5 bases, the J end lost 1 base, and 11 bases lay between the germline ends. The CDR3 has 14 amino acids. Germline V gene lookup returns CDR1 SEHNR and CDR2 FQNEAQ (reference sequence). In nucleotides, the CDR3 is TGTGCCAGCAGCAACGGCGGGAGGAACACTGAAGCTTTCTTT. This sequence encodes CASSNGGRNTEAFF. The whole variable domain, filled in from reference TRBV7-9 and TRBJ1-1, reads DTGVSQNPRHKITKRGQNVTFRCDPISEHNRLYWYRQTLGQGPEFLTYFQNEAQLEKSRLLSDRFSAERPKGSFSTLEIQRTEQGDSAMYLCASSNGGRNTEAFFGQGTRLTVV.

The chain combines TRBV19 with TRBJ1-5, with D perhaps matching TRBD1 (5 bases). Trimming removed 3 bases at V and 4 bases at J, with 10 bases between. The germline gives CDR1 LNHDA, CDR2 SQIVND (reference sequence). This CDR3 is built from 14 residues. CDR3 nucleotides: TGTGCCAGTAGTATTCCAGGGTTTAATCAGCCCCAGCATTTT. Amino acids: CASSIPGFNQPQHF. The variable domain in full, completed from reference TRBV19 and TRBJ1-5, reads DGGITQSPKYLFRKEGQNVTLSCEQNLNHDAMYWYRQDPGQGLRLIYYSQIVNDFQKGDIAEGYSVSREKKESFPLTVTSAQKNPTAFYLCASSIPGFNQPQHFGDGTRLSIL.

This chain uses TRBV7-8 with TRBJ2-1; 9 nucleotides align to TRBD1. V was pared by 1 base and J by 3 bases, with 7 bases of the junction left unmatched. CDR3 length equals 17 residues. Germline values: CDR1 SGHVS, CDR2 FQNEAQ. The CDR3 reads CASSLGTGGLLYNEQFF. The CDR3 DNA reads as TGTGCCAGCAGCTTAGGAACAGGGGGCCTCCTCTACAATGAGCAGTTCTTC.

The chain has TRBV5-6 and TRBJ2-7, with D possibly matching TRBD2 (6 bases). This CDR3 is 14 amino acids long. Per germline, CDR1 SGHDT and CDR2 YYEEEE. Trimming stripped 3 bases from V and 6 bases from J, with 16 bases between. CDR3 residues: CASSSGLTPREQYF. The DNA for the CDR3 is TGTGCCAGCAGCTCGGGACTCACCCCCCGCGAGCAGTACTTC.

This chain uses TRBV30 with TRBJ1-1; TRBD1 might be the D (6 bases). Trimming pared 2 bases from V and 1 base from J, leaving 8 bases between. The CDR3 runs 13 residues. Germline-derived CDR1 and CDR2 are GTSNPN and SVGIG (reference sequence). For the CDR3, the DNA is TGTGCCTGGAGTCCGACAGGGAACACTGAAGCTTTCTTT. Its protein product is CAWSPTGNTEAFF.

The chain joins TRBV7-2 to TRBJ2-1; no clear D. CDR3 length: 14 amino acids. Germline loops: CDR1 SGHTA, CDR2 FQGNSA. V lost 3 bases and J lost 2, with 8 bases in between. CDR3 protein: CASSFVGTYNEQFF. The CDR3 nucleotides read TGTGCCAGCAGCTTTGTAGGGACCTACAATGAGCAGTTCTTC. Variable domain in full (rest from reference TRBV7-2 and TRBJ2-1): GAGVSQSPSNKVTEKGKDVELRCDPISGHTALYWYRQSLGQGLEFLIYFQGNSAPDKSGLPSDRFSAERTGGSVSTLTIQRTQQEDSAVYLCASSFVGTYNEQFFGPGTRLTVL.

The gene calls are TRBV5-1 and TRBJ2-7; 9 bases fit TRBD1. This CDR3 has 15 residues. Germline V gives CDR1 SGHRS, CDR2 YFSETQ. V was pared by 4 bases and J by 7 bases, with 12 bases of the junction left unmatched. CDR3 DNA sequence: TGCGCCAGCAGCGCCCAACAGGGGGCGCTTCTTGAGCAGTACTTC. It specifies CASSAQQGALLEQYF.

This clone was seen more than once but under ten times. The chain carries TRBV19 and TRBJ1-1; no firm D call. CDR1 is LNHDA and CDR2 is SQIVND in the germline V gene (reference sequence). V shed 8 bases and J shed 2 bases, with 18 bases lying between them. This CDR3 region has 15 residues. The DNA for the CDR3 is TGTGCCAGTGGAGACCCAAGCTGGGGTAACACTGAAGCTTTCTTT. Protein: CASGDPSWGNTEAFF.

The V call is TRBV11-3, the J call TRBJ2-5; no reliable D call. The length of the CDR3 is 13 residues. CDR1 is SGHNT, CDR2 YENEEA, per germline. V lost 3 bases, J lost 1 base, and 6 bases lay in between. CDR3 sequence (DNA): TGTGCCAGCAGCTTTACAGTCCAAGAGACCCAGTACTTC. Its protein product is CASSFTVQETQYF.

Of note for this clone: This same CDR3 is encoded by further DNA sequences in the sample. This chain joins TRBV29-1 and TRBJ2-3, with 11 positions matching TRBD2. Trimming removed 6 bases from V and 1 base from J; junction bases left unmatched: 3. Germline values: CDR1 SQVTM, CDR2 ANQGSEA. The CDR3 has 14 residues. CDR3 coding DNA: TGCAGCGTGGAGGGACTAGCGGGCACAGATACGCAGTATTTT. It specifies CSVEGLAGTDTQYF.

The V and J genes are TRBV27 and TRBJ2-3; D remains ambiguous. CDR3 size: 17 residues. CDR1 MNHEY and CDR2 SMNVEV come from the germline V gene (reference sequence). Trimming left V 6 bases short and J 0 bases short, with 19 bases between. CDR3 DNA sequence: TGTGCCAGCAGCCCCCAGCTCGAAACCCTAAGCACAGATACGCAGTATTTT. It codes for CASSPQLETLSTDTQYF.

The rearrangement uses TRBV11-2 and TRBJ1-1; 10 bases line up with TRBD1. The CDR3 is 14 amino acids. V dropped 4 bases and J dropped 2; count of bases not matched to a gene: 1. Germline-derived CDR1 and CDR2 are SGHAT and FQNNGV. This chain's CDR3 is CASSSTGGNTEAFF. In nucleotides, the CDR3 is TGTGCCAGCAGCTCGACAGGGGGCAACACTGAAGCTTTCTTT.

For this clone: This sample also contains other DNA sequences that code for the same CDR3. V and J are TRBV27 and TRBJ2-2; D gene uncertain. The CDR3 is 11 residues long. V lost 7 bases, J lost 5 bases, and 5 bases lay in between. Germline V gives CDR1 MNHEY, CDR2 SMNVEV (reference sequence). In DNA, the CDR3 is TGTGCCAGCACCGGGACCGGGGAGCTGTTTTTT. Translated, it gives CASTGTGELFF.

The chain carries TRBV10-1 and TRBJ2-7, with 7 bases fitting TRBD1. Germline CDR1 WNHNN, CDR2 SYGVQD (reference sequence). This CDR3 region has 15 residues. V gave up 6 bases and J gave up 2 bases; unmatched junction bases: 10. CDR3 region: CASRPGRDSTYEQYF. The CDR3 DNA follows: TGCGCCAGCAGGCCTGGCCGGGACAGTACCTACGAGCAGTACTTC.

J is TRBJ2-7 and V is TRBV15; 9 bases are shared with TRBD1. Trimming at V came to 4 bases and at J to 2 bases, leaving 6 bases not matched to a gene. Germline V CDR1 and CDR2: LNHNV, YYDKDF (reference sequence). This CDR3 has 15 amino acids. The CDR3 here is CATSTHRGPTYEQYF. CDR3 DNA: TGTGCCACCAGCACGCACAGGGGGCCAACCTACGAGCAGTACTTC.

This clone appeared once. The genes are TRBV4-1 and TRBJ2-3; no clear D gene. V gave up 6 bases and J gave up 2 bases, with 15 bases separating them. The germline V gene has CDR1 MGHRA and CDR2 YSYEKL. The CDR3 covers 15 residues. The CDR3 DNA is TGCGCCAGCAGGCAGGAGATCGGACCCACAGATACGCAGTATTTT. Translated: CASRQEIGPTDTQYF.